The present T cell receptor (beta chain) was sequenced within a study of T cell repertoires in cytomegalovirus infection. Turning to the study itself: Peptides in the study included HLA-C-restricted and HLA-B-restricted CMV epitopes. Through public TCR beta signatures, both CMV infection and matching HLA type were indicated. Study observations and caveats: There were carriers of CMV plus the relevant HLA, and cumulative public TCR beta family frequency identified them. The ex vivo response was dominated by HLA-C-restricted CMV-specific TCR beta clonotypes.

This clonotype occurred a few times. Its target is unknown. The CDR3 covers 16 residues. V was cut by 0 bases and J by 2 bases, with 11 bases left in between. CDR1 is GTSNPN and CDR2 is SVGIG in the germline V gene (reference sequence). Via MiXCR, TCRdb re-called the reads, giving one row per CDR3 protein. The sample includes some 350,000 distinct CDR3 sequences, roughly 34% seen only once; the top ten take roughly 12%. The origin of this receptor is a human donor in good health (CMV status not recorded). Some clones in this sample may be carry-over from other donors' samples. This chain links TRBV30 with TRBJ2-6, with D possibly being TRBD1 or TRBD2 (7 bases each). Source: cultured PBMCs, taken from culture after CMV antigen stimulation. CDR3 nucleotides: TGTGCCTGGAGTGTACAGGGGAGGGCTGGGGCCAACGTCCTGACTTTC. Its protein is CAWSVQGRAGANVLTF.